The rows below give T cell receptor beta chains drawn from one sample of a study of monozygotic twins with inflammatory bowel disease. TCRdb re-called the 5' RACE reads; every CDR3 protein appears as one record, without DNA. The sample's table shows approximately 120,000 distinct CDR3 sequences. Sequenced: blood. These receptors were obtained from a human donor with ulcerative colitis or Crohn's disease, or a healthy co-twin of an affected twin (not recorded which). CDR3s include the opening cysteine and the closing phenylalanine or tryptophan. Each record gives: V gene, J gene, CDR3 protein.

v_gene: TRBV10-3; j_gene: TRBJ1-2; CDR3aa: CAISYQENYGYTF
v_gene: TRBV18; j_gene: TRBJ2-1; CDR3aa: CASSRTGTEQFF
v_gene: TRBV20-1; j_gene: TRBJ1-2; CDR3aa: CSAHRGLANYGYTF
v_gene: TRBV30; j_gene: TRBJ1-4; CDR3aa: CAWSVGRGNEKLFF
v_gene: TRBV5-1; j_gene: TRBJ1-1; CDR3aa: CASSLEGTGPHSNTEAFF
v_gene: TRBV7-2; j_gene: TRBJ2-3; CDR3aa: CASSLGWTGLPTDTQYF
v_gene: TRBV12-3/TRBV12-4; j_gene: TRBJ2-7; CDR3aa: CASSLARGTSGGSRSSYEQYF
v_gene: TRBV11-2; j_gene: TRBJ2-3; CDR3aa: CASSLAGGDTQYF
v_gene: TRBV6-1; j_gene: TRBJ2-3; CDR3aa: CASRGTVRTSTDTQYF
v_gene: TRBV7-2; j_gene: TRBJ2-5; CDR3aa: CASSLGTSLQETQYF
v_gene: TRBV6-1; j_gene: TRBJ2-7; CDR3aa: CASSEDSGVSYEQYF
v_gene: TRBV12-3/TRBV12-4; j_gene: TRBJ1-5; CDR3aa: CASTLRQGIQHF
v_gene: TRBV11-1; j_gene: TRBJ1-1; CDR3aa: CASSYLRGEFAEAFF
v_gene: TRBV5-1; j_gene: TRBJ1-6; CDR3aa: CASSLGVMGNSPLHF
v_gene: TRBV5-1; j_gene: TRBJ2-5; CDR3aa: CASSTGLAGASLLLQETQYF
v_gene: TRBV14; j_gene: TRBJ2-1; CDR3aa: CASEPMSGMIFNEQFF
v_gene: TRBV11-2; j_gene: TRBJ1-6; CDR3aa: CASSLRAEMHSPLHF
v_gene: TRBV20-1; j_gene: TRBJ1-1; CDR3aa: CSAPAGGSNTEAFF
v_gene: TRBV5-1; j_gene: TRBJ2-7; CDR3aa: CASSLIQQSYEQYF
v_gene: TRBV25-1; j_gene: TRBJ2-2; CDR3aa: CASSERQGRSGELFF
v_gene: TRBV24-1; j_gene: TRBJ1-5; CDR3aa: CATSEGRSSNQPQHF
v_gene: TRBV7-3; j_gene: TRBJ2-7; CDR3aa: CARCENRGYEQYF
v_gene: TRBV10-3; j_gene: TRBJ2-1; CDR3aa: CASSTGDYLNEQFF
v_gene: TRBV5-1; j_gene: TRBJ1-6; CDR3aa: CASSSTPGTGDNSPLHF
v_gene: TRBV28; j_gene: TRBJ1-5; CDR3aa: CASRLWPVSNQPQHF
v_gene: TRBV18; j_gene: TRBJ2-4; CDR3aa: CASSPEGAWENIQYF
v_gene: TRBV7-2; j_gene: TRBJ2-5; CDR3aa: CASSPGRDRRETQYF
v_gene: TRBV7-8; j_gene: TRBJ2-5; CDR3aa: CASSLALAGGKETQYF
v_gene: TRBV10-3; j_gene: TRBJ2-5; CDR3aa: CAISQRSLWEETQYF
v_gene: TRBV5-1; j_gene: TRBJ1-1; CDR3aa: CASSLAGGTGPEAFF
v_gene: TRBV5-1; j_gene: TRBJ2-1; CDR3aa: CASSTGTGFMNEQFF
v_gene: TRBV5-1; j_gene: TRBJ1-2; CDR3aa: CASSPSGGLGGRDGYTF
v_gene: TRBV24-1; j_gene: TRBJ2-7; CDR3aa: CATSDPGTGGDEQYF
v_gene: TRBV28; j_gene: TRBJ2-7; CDR3aa: CASSIPGTAASYEQYF
v_gene: TRBV19; j_gene: TRBJ2-3; CDR3aa: CASSIGPRDTQYF
v_gene: TRBV14; j_gene: TRBJ2-3; CDR3aa: CASSQDARVIGGDTQYF
v_gene: TRBV7-9; j_gene: TRBJ1-2; CDR3aa: CASSEQGAWGYTF
v_gene: TRBV27; j_gene: TRBJ2-7; CDR3aa: CASSWTGLAYEQYF
v_gene: TRBV27; j_gene: TRBJ2-5; CDR3aa: CASSLQGRETQYF
v_gene: TRBV19; j_gene: TRBJ1-5; CDR3aa: CASSTRQAQPQHF
v_gene: TRBV24-1; j_gene: TRBJ2-5; CDR3aa: CATSDPIGGGETQYF
v_gene: TRBV7-8; j_gene: TRBJ2-7; CDR3aa: CASSLATGSYEQYF
v_gene: TRBV12-3/TRBV12-4; j_gene: TRBJ2-3; CDR3aa: CASRSGRVPSDTQYF
v_gene: TRBV20-1; j_gene: TRBJ2-7; CDR3aa: CSARDLRGSSYEQYF
v_gene: TRBV24-1; j_gene: TRBJ2-1; CDR3aa: CATSSGGGSYNEQFF
v_gene: TRBV20-1; j_gene: TRBJ2-2; CDR3aa: CSARGGGDGGELFF
v_gene: TRBV20-1; j_gene: TRBJ2-3; CDR3aa: CSALDRWTSGGSDTQYF
v_gene: TRBV6-5; j_gene: TRBJ2-2; CDR3aa: CASSSSAVGELFF
v_gene: TRBV11-2; j_gene: TRBJ2-2; CDR3aa: CASSSIRTSAGELFF
v_gene: TRBV7-2; j_gene: TRBJ2-7; CDR3aa: CASSLTGGPDEQYF
v_gene: TRBV28; j_gene: TRBJ2-1; CDR3aa: CASSPWDRDNEQFF
v_gene: TRBV3-1; j_gene: TRBJ1-1; CDR3aa: CASSQDRVKAFF
v_gene: TRBV3-1; j_gene: TRBJ2-1; CDR3aa: CASSHGRDRAYNEQFF
v_gene: TRBV11-1; j_gene: TRBJ1-1; CDR3aa: CASSFYGGQGKGGTEAFF